Listed here are 8 T cell receptor beta chains from one sample, sequenced in a study of T cell repertoires in cytomegalovirus infection. The antigens for these receptors are not known. TCRdb analysed the reads with MiXCR anew, one entry per CDR3 protein. The table has 650,000 to 900,000 distinct CDR3 sequences, over 25% seen once. The starting material was cultured CD8+ T cells from PBMCs, obtained from culture after CMV antigen stimulation. Receptors were obtained from a human donor in good health (CMV status not recorded). Some clones in this sample may be carry-over from other donors' samples.

As for this clonotype: A much larger clone lies a single base off, so this may be a read error. The chain employs TRBV7-6 and TRBJ2-2; 7 nucleotides align to TRBD2. The V gene's germline CDR1 is SGHVS and CDR2 FNYEAQ. This CDR3 region has 17 residues. DNA for the CDR3: TGTGTCAGCAGCTCGTCCCCTAGCGGCCCCGTGACCGGGGAGCTGTTTTTT. Translating gives CVSSSSPSGPVTGELFF.

This sequence joins TRBV7-6 and TRBJ2-3; TRBD2 might be the D (7 bases). CDR1 and CDR2 from the germline V gene are SGHVS and FNYEAQ. V lost 4 bases and J 10 bases, leaving 27 bases between the germline ends. The CDR3 has 17 residues. CDR3 coding DNA: TGTGCCAGCAGCTCGTCAGGGGCGGGGGTTGCCCAGGATTCGCAGTATTTT. Protein sequence: CASSSSGAGVAQDSQYF.

This clonotype has a handful of counts. The chain couples TRBV28 to TRBJ2-5; tentative D call: TRBD2 (5 bases). V lost 2 bases, J lost 5 bases, and 9 bases lay in between. The CDR3 totals 13 residues. Per the germline V gene, CDR1 is MDHEN and CDR2 is SYDVKM. The CDR3 region has the DNA TGTGCCAGCAGTTTAATAGCGCGGGAGACCCAGTACTTC. Encoded protein: CASSLIARETQYF.

The V call is TRBV13, the J call TRBJ2-1; a possible D gene is TRBD1 (5 bases). Germline lookup yields CDR1 PRHDT and CDR2 FYEKMQ (reference sequence). The CDR3 sequence is 15 residues long. V was shortened by 6 bases and J by 2 bases, with 14 bases between the two germline ends. CDR3 coding DNA: TGTGCCAGCAGTCGAAGGGGTTATACCTACAATGAGCAGTTCTTC. Protein product: CASSRRGYTYNEQFF.

This clonotype has just a few counts. This chain joins TRBV7-6 and TRBJ1-1; D perhaps matches TRBD1 (5 bases). Germline V gene sequence: CDR1 SGHVS, CDR2 FNYEAQ. V lost 5 bases and J lost 7, with 17 bases in between. The CDR3 consists of 14 residues. DNA for the CDR3: TGTGCCAGCAGCACGAGGAGACGGGACGGTGAAGCTTTCTTT. Encoded protein: CASSTRRRDGEAFF.

In its sample, this clonotype was seen many times. The gene calls are TRBV9 and TRBJ2-3; D is perhaps TRBD1 (6 bases). Germline V gives CDR1 SGDLS, CDR2 YYNGEE. The V and J ends lost 1 base and 3 bases respectively, with 15 bases between them. This CDR3 comprises 16 residues. The CDR3 region is CASSVNSAGATDTQYF. The CDR3 nucleotides are TGTGCCAGCAGCGTAAATTCCGCAGGGGCGACAGATACGCAGTATTTT.

This clonotype was recorded at least ten times. The chain combines TRBV7-2 with TRBJ2-4, with D perhaps given as TRBD1 or TRBD2 (5 bases each). Germline-derived CDR1 and CDR2 are SGHTA and FQGNSA. V was pared by 7 bases and J by 8 bases, with 18 bases between. The CDR3 runs to 14 residues. In nucleotides, the CDR3 is TGTGCCAGCAAGTTAATCCCTAGCAGGGACATTCAGTACTTC. Protein: CASKLIPSRDIQYF.

V is TRBV12-3 or TRBV12-4 and J is TRBJ2-4; tentatively, D is TRBD1 (6 bases). CDR3 length: 13 residues. The V end lost 8 bases, the J end lost 6 bases, and 14 bases lay between the germline ends. The CDR3 DNA reads as TGTGCCAGCCTCGGACAGCCGATAAACATTCAGTACTTC. This encodes CASLGQPINIQYF.